Below, one T cell receptor (beta chain) is given with its context. No antigen is known for it. The sample originates from a study of cytomegalovirus exposure and HLA in healthy donors. Notes on the study in general: In a later analysis, specific HLA alleles were associated with 15,000 to 20,000 TCR beta sequences at a 0.05 false discovery rate. The authors excluded some V segments, including TRBV6-2 and TRBV6-3, as indistinguishable. A later analysis linked a missense DCLRE1C variant to TCR beta V- and J-gene trimming. Several of the most significant clusters appeared linked to common viral pathogens, based on a later analysis.

The CDR3 has 17 amino acids. The V gene's germline CDR1 is SGHRS and CDR2 YFSETQ. V trimming: 0 bases; J trimming: 7 bases; junction bases outside the gene matches: 10. Researchers ran the PCR with 60 Vbeta and 13 Jbeta primers. Clones were sequenced by immunoSEQ multiplex PCR, and TCRdb holds only the in-frame ones, with some missing. The profile shows 100,000 to 150,000 clones, more than 75% of them singletons. The sequencing input was PBMCs. The chain uses TRBV5-1 and TRBJ2-1, with 10 bases lining up with TRBD2. This receptor was identified in an older woman in good health and CMV-seropositive. The CDR3 sequence: CASSLEVIAGGCNEQFF. The CDR3 DNA reads TGCGCCAGCAGCTTGGAAGTGATAGCGGGAGGATGTAATGAGCAGTTCTTC.